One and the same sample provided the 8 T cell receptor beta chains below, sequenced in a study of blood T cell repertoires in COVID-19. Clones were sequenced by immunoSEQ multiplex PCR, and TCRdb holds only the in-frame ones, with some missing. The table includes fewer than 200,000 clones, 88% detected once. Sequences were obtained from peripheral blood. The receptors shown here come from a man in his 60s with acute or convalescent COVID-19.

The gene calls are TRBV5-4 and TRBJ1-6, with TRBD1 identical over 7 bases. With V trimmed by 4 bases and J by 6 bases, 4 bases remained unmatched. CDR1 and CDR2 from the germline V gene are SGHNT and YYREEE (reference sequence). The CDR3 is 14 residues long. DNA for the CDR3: TGTGCCAGCAGCCCCGGACAGGCTAATTCACCCCTCCACTTT. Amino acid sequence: CASSPGQANSPLHF.

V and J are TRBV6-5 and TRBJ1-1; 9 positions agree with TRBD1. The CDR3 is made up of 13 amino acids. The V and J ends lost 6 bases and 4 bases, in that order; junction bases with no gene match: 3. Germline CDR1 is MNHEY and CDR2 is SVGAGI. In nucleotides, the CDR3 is TGTGCCAGCAGCCAGACAGGGGGCACTGAAGCTTTCTTT. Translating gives CASSQTGGTEAFF.

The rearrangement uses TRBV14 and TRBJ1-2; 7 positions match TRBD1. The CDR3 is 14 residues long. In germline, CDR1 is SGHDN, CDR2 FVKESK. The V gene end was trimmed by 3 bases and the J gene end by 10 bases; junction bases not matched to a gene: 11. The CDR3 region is CASSQWDRPYHYTF. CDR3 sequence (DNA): TGTGCCAGCAGCCAGTGGGACAGACCTTATCACTACACCTTC.

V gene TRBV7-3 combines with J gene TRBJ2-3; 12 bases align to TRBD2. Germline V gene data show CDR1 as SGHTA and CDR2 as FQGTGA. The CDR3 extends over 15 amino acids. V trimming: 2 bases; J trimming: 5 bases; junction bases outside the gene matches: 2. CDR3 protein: CASSLLAGGLDTQYF. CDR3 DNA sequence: TGTGCCAGCAGCTTACTAGCGGGAGGGCTAGATACGCAGTATTTT.

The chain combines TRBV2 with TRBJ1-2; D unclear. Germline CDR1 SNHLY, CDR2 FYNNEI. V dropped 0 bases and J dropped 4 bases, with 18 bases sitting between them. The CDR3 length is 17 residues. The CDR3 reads CASSEANIGALAYGYTF. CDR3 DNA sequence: TGTGCCAGCAGTGAAGCCAACATAGGCGCCCTAGCCTATGGCTACACCTTC.

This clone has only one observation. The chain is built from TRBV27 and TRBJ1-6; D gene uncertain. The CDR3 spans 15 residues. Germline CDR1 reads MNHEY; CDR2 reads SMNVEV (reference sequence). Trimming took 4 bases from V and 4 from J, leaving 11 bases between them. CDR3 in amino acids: CASSSSMEYNSPLHF. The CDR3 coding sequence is TGTGCCAGCAGTTCCTCTATGGAGTATAATTCACCCCTCCACTTT.

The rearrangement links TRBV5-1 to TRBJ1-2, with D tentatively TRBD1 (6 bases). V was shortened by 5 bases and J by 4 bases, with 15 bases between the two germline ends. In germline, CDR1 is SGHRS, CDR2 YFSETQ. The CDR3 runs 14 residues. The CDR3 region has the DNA TGCGCCAGCAGGAGCCTCAGGGGCGCCTATGGCTACACCTTC. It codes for CASRSLRGAYGYTF. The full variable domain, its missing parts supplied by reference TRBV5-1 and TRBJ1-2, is KAGVTQTPRYLIKTRGQQVTLSCSPISGHRSVSWYQQTPGQGLQFLFEYFSETQRNKGNFPGRFSGRQFSNSRSEMNVSTLELGDSALYLCASRSLRGAYGYTFGSGTRLTVV.

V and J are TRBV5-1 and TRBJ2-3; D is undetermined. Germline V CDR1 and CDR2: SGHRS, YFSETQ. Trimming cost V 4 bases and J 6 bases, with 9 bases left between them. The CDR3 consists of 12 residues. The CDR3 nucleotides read TGCGCCAGCAGCGCGAGCATGGATACGCAGTATTTT. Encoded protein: CASSASMDTQYF.